This TCR beta chain was captured by sequencing in a study of blood T cell repertoires in COVID-19. Looking at the study overall: Sites in the United States, Italy and Spain provided acute and convalescent COVID-19 samples. Sources were T cells, B-cell-depleted T cells, or PBMCs; the material itself was cDNA or gDNA.

This CDR3 comprises 16 residues. Germline V lookup: CDR1 SGHRS, CDR2 YFSETQ. The trim removed 3 bases at V and 7 bases at J, leaving 11 bases unmatched. In the authors' workflow: Amplifying reference gene primers gave estimates of nucleated cell counts. Some clones are missing from TCRdb's copy, which holds only in-frame ones; the method was immunoSEQ multiplex PCR. For V, J and clone size, that table is used; D and trimming come from the DNA. The sample has 200,000 or so clones, around four fifths seen once. This clonotype originated in a human donor in a cohort sampled during active COVID-19. The chain is built from TRBV5-1 and TRBJ1-4, with TRBD1 matching over 8 bases. What was sequenced was peripheral blood. As DNA, the CDR3 is TGCGCCAGCAGCTGGAACCAGGGGGCGCAGGGTGAAAAACTGTTTTTT. Protein sequence: CASSWNQGAQGEKLFF.